This T cell receptor (beta chain) was sequenced for a study of radiotherapy plus CTLA-4 blockade in lung cancer. TCRdb keeps only in-frame clones here, not all; method: immunoSEQ multiplex PCR. Among about 48,000 clones listed, 70% to 90% were seen once. Per the germline V gene, CDR1 is WSHSY and CDR2 is SAAADI. CDR3 length: 14 residues. Trimming took off 11 bases at V and 3 bases at J, with 19 bases between the two ends. The TCR sequence derives from a human donor with non-small cell lung cancer that progressed on radiotherapy plus ipilimumab. Some clones in this sample may be carry-over from other donors' samples. This sample comprised peripheral blood, obtained from a patient treated with radiotherapy plus ipilimumab. This rearrangement joins TRBV10-2 to TRBJ1-1, with D perhaps matching TRBD1 (6 bases). CDR3 bases: TGCGCCCTAAGGAAAAGAGGGGGAGACACTGAAGCTTTCTTT. This gives the protein CALRKRGGDTEAFF.